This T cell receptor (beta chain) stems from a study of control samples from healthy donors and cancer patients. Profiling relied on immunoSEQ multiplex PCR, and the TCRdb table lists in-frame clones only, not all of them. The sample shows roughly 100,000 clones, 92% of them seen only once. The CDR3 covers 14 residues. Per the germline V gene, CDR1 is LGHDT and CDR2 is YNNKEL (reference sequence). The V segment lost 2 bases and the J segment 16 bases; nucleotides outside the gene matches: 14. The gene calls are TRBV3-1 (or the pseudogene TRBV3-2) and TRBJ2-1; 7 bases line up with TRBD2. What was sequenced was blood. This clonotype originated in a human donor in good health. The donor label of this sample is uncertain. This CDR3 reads CASSQSKLGGVEFF. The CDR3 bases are TGTGCCAGCAGCCAATCGAAGTTGGGGGGGGTTGAATTCTTC.